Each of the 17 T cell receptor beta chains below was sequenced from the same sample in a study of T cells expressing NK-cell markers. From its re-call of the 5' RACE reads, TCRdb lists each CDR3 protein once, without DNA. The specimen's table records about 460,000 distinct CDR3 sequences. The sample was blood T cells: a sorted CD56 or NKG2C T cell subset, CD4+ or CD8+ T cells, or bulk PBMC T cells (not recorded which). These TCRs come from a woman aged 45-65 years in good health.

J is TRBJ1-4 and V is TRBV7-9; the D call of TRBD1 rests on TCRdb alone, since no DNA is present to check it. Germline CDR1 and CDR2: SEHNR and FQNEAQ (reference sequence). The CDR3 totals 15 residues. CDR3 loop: CASSLRRVGDEKLFF.

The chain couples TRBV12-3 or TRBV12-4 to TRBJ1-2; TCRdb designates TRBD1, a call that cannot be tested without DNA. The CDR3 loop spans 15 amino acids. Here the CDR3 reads CASSGGGESNYGYTF.

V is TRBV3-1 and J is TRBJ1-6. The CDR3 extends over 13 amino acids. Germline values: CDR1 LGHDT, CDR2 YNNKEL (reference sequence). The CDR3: CASSQWLSSPLHF.

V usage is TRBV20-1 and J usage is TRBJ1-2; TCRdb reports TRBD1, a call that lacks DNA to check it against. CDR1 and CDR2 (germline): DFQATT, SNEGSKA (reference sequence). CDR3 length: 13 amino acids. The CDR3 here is CSATRQGFNGYTF.

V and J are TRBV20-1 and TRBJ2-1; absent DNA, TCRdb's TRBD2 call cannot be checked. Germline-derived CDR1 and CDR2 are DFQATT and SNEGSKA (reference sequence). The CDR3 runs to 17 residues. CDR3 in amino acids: CSASVSLLARQDNEQFF.

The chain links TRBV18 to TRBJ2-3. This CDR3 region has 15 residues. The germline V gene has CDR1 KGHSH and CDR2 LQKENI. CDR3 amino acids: CASSPDASSTDTQYF.

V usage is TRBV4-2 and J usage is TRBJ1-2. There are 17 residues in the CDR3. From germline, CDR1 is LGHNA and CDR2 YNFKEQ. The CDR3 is CASSQDADGRGGYGYTF.

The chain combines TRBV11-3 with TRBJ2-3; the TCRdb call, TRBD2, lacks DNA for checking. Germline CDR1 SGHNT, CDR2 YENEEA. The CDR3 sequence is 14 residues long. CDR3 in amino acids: CASSPSPYLDTQYF.

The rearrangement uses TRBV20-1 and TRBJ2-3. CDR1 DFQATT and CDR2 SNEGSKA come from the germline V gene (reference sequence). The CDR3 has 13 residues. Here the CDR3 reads CSVNKPGTDTQYF.

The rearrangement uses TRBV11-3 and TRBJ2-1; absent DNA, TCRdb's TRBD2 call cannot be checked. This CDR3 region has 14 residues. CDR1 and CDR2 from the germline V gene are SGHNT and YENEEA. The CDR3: CASSSGTSTNEQFF.

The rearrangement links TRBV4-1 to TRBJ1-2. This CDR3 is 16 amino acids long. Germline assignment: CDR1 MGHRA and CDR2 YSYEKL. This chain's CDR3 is CASSSSGSRANYGYTF.

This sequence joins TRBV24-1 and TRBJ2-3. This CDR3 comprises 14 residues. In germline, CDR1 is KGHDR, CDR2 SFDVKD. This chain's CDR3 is CATSEPRVTDTQYF.

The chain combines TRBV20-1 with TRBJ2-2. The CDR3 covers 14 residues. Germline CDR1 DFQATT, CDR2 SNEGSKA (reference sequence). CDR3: CSAFGPMNTGELFF.

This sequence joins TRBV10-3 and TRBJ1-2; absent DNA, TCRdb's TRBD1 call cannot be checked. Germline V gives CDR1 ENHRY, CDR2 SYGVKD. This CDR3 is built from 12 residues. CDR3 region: CAISPGADGYTF.

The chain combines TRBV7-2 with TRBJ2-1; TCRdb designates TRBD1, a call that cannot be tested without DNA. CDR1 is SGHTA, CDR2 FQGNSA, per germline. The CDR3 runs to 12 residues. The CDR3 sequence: CASSPDRGGQFF.

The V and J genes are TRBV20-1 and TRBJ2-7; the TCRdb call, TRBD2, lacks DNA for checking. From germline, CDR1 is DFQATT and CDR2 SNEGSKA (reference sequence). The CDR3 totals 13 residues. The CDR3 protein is CSARAGLRGEQYF.

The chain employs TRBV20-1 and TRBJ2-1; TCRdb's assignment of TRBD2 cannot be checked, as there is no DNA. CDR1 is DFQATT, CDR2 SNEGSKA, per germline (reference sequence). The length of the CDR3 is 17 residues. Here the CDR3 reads CSASPTRREGSYNEQFF.